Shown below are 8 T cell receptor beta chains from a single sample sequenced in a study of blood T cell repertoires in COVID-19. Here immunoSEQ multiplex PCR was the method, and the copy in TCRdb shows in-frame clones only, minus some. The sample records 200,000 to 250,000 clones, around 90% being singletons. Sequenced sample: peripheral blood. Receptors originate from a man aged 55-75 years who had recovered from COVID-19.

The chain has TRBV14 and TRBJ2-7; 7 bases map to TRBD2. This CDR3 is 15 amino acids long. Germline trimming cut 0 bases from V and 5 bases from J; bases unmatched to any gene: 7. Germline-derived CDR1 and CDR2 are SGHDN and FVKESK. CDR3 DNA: TGTGCCAGCAGCCAAGATTGGGCGGGAGTAAACGAGCAGTACTTC. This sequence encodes CASSQDWAGVNEQYF.

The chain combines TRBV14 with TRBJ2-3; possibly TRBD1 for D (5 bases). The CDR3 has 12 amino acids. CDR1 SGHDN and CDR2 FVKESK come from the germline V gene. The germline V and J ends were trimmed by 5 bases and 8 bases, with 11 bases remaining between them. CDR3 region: CASSSGWGTQYF. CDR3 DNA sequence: TGTGCCAGCAGCTCAGGGTGGGGTACGCAGTATTTT. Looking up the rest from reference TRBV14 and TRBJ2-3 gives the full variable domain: EAGVTQFPSHSVIEKGQTVTLRCDPISGHDNLYWYRRVMGKEIKFLLHFVKESKQDESGMPNNRFLAERTGGTYSTLKVQPAELEDSGVYFCASSSGWGTQYFGPGTRLTVL.

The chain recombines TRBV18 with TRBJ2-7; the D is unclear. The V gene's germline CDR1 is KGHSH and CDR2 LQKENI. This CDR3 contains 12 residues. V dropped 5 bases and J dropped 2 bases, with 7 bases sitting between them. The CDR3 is CASSKTAYEQYF. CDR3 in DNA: TGTGCCAGCTCAAAAACAGCCTACGAGCAGTACTTC.

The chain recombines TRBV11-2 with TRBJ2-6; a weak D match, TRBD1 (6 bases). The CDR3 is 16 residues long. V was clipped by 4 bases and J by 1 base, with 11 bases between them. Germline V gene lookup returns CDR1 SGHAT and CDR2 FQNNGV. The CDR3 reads CASSSGRGSGANVLTF. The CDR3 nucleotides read TGTGCCAGCAGCTCCGGCAGGGGTTCTGGGGCCAACGTCCTGACTTTC.

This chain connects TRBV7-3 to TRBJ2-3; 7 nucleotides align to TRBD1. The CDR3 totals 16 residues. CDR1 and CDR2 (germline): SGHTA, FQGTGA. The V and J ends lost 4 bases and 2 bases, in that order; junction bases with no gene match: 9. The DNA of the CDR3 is TGTGCCAGCAGCTCGCGGTCAGGGGGATTCACAGATACGCAGTATTTT. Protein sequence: CASSSRSGGFTDTQYF.

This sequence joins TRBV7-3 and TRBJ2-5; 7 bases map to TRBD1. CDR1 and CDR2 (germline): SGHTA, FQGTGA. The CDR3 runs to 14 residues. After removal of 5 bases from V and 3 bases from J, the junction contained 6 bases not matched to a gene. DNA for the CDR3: TGTGCCAGCAGCCCAGGGGGAAGGGAAGAGACCCAGTACTTC. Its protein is CASSPGGREETQYF.

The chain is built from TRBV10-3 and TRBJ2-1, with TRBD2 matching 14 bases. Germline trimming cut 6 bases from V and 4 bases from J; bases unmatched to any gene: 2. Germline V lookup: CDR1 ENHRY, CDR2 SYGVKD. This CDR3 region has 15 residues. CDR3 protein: CAISGTSGSYNEQFF. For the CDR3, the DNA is TGTGCCATCAGCGGGACTAGCGGGAGTTACAATGAGCAGTTCTTC.

The DNA for the CDR3 is TGTGCCTGGAGTGTATTGGTACGAGCGGGAGTTAACGAGCAGTACTTC. This gives the protein CAWSVLVRAGVNEQYF. V and J are TRBV30 and TRBJ2-7; 8 nucleotides line up with TRBD2. Germline assignment: CDR1 GTSNPN and CDR2 SVGIG (reference sequence). The V and J ends lost 0 bases and 5 bases, in that order; junction bases with no gene match: 12. This CDR3 spans 16 amino acids. Filled out from reference TRBV30 and TRBJ2-7, the complete variable domain reads SQTIHQWPATLVQPVGSPLSLECTVEGTSNPNLYWYRQAAGRGLQLLFYSVGIGQISSEVPQNLSASRPQDRQFILSSKKLLLSDSGFYLCAWSVLVRAGVNEQYFGPGTRLTVT.